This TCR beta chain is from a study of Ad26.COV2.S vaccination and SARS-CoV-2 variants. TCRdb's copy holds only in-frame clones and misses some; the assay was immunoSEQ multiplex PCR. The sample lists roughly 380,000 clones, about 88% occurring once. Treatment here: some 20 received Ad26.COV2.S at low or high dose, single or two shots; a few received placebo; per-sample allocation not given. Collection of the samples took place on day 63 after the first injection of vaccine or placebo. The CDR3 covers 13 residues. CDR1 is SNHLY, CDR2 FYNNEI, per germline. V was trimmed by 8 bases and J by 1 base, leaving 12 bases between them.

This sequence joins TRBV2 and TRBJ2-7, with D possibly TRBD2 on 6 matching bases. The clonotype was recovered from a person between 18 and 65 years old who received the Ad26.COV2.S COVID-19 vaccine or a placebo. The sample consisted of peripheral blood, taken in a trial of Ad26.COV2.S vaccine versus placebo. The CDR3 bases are TGTGCCAGCGCCTCGGGGGAGTCCTACGAGCAGTACTTC. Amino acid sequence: CASASGESYEQYF.